The clone carrying this TCR beta chain was recorded once. The PCR had 60 Vbeta and 13 Jbeta primers. Sequencing was performed with immunoSEQ multiplex PCR; in TCRdb, only in-frame clones are kept and a portion is missing. The sample records 120,000 or so clones, approximately 80% being singletons. The source of the sample is a study of cytomegalovirus exposure and HLA in healthy donors. CDR3 length equals 13 residues. After removal of 4 bases from V and 5 bases from J, the junction contained 4 bases not matched to a gene. Germline CDR1 and CDR2: SGHDT and YYEEEE. V is TRBV5-6 and J is TRBJ2-3; 7 bases are a match to TRBD1. Material for sequencing was PBMCs. The clonotype comes from a man aged 25 to 40 in good health and CMV-seronegative. Here the CDR3 DNA reads TGTGCCAGCAGCATTGACAGGGAAGATACGCAGTATTTT. Translating gives CASSIDREDTQYF. Full variable domain (missing parts from reference TRBV5-6 and TRBJ2-3): DAGVTQSPTHLIKTRGQQVTLRCSPKSGHDTVSWYQQALGQGPQFIFQYYEEEERQRGNFPDRFSGHQFPNYSSELNVNALLLGDSALYLCASSIDREDTQYFGPGTRLTVL.